This TCR beta chain was obtained from a study of blood T cell repertoires in COVID-19. Some clones are missing from TCRdb's copy, which holds only in-frame ones; the method was immunoSEQ multiplex PCR. The sample has 270,000 or so clones; approximately 90% are singletons. The germline V gene encodes CDR1 MDHEN and CDR2 SYDVKM. The CDR3 totals 14 residues. The study recruited exposed participants who had met a COVID-19 case within 2 weeks before entry. The clonotype comes from a man in his forties or fifties who had been exposed to COVID-19. Sequenced input: PBMCs or T cells enriched from blood (not recorded which). The V and J genes are TRBV28 and TRBJ1-4; 11 bases are shared with TRBD1. The chain's CDR3 is CALGQGATNEKLFF. The CDR3 DNA is TGTGCACTGGGACAGGGGGCAACTAATGAAAAACTGTTTTTT.